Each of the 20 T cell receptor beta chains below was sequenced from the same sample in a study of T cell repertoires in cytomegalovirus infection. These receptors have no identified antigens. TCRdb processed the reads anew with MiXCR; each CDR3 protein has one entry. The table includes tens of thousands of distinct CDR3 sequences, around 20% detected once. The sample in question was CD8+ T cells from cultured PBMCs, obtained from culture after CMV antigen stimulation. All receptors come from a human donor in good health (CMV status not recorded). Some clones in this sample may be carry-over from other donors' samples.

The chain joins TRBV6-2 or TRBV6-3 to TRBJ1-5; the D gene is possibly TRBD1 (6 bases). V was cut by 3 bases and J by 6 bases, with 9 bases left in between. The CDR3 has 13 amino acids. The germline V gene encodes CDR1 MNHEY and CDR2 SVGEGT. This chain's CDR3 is CASSYGRGQPQHF. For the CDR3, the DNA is TGTGCCAGCAGTTATGGCAGGGGTCAGCCCCAGCATTTT.

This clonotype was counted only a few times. The CDR3 DNA follows: TGTGCCAGCAGCTCCCGACTGGGACCTTCCTACGAGCAGTACTTC. Protein product: CASSSRLGPSYEQYF. The V call is TRBV7-8, the J call TRBJ2-7; D may be TRBD1 or TRBD2 (5 bases each). The CDR3 covers 15 residues. V was cut by 4 bases and J by 1 base, with 14 bases left in between. CDR1 is SGHVS, CDR2 FQNEAQ, per germline.

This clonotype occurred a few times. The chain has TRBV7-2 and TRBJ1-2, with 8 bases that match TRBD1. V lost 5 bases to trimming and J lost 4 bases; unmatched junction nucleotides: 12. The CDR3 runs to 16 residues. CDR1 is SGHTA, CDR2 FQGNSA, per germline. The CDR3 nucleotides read TGTGCCAGCAGCCCATTCCCGGGACAGGCGAGCTATGGCTACACCTTC. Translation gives CASSPFPGQASYGYTF.

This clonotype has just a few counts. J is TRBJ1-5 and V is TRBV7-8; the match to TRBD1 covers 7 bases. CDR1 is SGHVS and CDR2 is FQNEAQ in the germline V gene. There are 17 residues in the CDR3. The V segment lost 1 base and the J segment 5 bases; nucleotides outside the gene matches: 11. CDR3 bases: TGTGCCAGCAGCTTAGTTAGGGACAGAGGAGGTTATCAGCCCCAGCATTTT. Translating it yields CASSLVRDRGGYQPQHF.

The CDR3 sequence: CASSSGWARDGYTF. The CDR3 DNA reads as TGTGCCAGCAGCTCCGGGTGGGCAAGGGATGGCTACACCTTC. V is TRBV12-3 or TRBV12-4 and J is TRBJ1-2; D remains unclear. The germline V and J ends were trimmed by 6 bases and 6 bases, with 17 bases remaining between them. This CDR3 comprises 14 residues.

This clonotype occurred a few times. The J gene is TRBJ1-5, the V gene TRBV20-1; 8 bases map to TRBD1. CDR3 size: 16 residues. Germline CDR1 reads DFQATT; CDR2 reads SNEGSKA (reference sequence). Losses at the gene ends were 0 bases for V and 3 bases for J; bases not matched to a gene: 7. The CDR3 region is CSARDPAGGLNQPQHF. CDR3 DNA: TGCAGTGCTAGAGATCCGGCAGGGGGCCTCAATCAGCCCCAGCATTTT.

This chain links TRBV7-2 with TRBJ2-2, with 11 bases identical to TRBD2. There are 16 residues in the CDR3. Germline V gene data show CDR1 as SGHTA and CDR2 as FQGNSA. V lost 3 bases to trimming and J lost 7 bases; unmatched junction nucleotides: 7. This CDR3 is CASSFLAGGVGGELFF. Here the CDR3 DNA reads TGTGCCAGCAGCTTCCTAGCGGGGGGCGTAGGCGGGGAGCTGTTTTTT. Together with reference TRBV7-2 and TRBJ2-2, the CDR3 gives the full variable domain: GAGVSQSPSNKVTEKGKDVELRCDPISGHTALYWYRQSLGQGLEFLIYFQGNSAPDKSGLPSDRFSAERTGGSVSTLTIQRTQQEDSAVYLCASSFLAGGVGGELFFGEGSRLTVL.

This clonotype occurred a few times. The CDR3, as DNA: TGTGCCAGCAGTAACAGGGGGCAGTATCAGCCCCAGCATTTT. This translates into CASSNRGQYQPQHF. J is TRBJ1-5 and V is TRBV6-1; 9 bases are a match to TRBD1. The CDR3 spans 14 residues. The J segment lost 5 bases and the V segment lost 5 bases, leaving 4 bases of the junction unmatched. CDR1 is MNHNS and CDR2 is SASEGT in the germline V gene.

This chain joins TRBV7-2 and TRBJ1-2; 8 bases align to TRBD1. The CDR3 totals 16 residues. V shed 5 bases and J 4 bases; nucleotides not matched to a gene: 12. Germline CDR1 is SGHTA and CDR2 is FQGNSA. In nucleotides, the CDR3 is TGTGCCAGCAGCCCCGGACAGGGCGATAGACTCTATGGCTACACCTTC. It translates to CASSPGQGDRLYGYTF.

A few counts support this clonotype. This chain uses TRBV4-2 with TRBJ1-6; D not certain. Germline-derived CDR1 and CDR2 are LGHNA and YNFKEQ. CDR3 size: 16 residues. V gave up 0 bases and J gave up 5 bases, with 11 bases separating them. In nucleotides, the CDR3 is TGTGCCAGCAGCCAAGAGGTCTTGCAGGATAATTCACCCCTCCACTTT. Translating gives CASSQEVLQDNSPLHF.

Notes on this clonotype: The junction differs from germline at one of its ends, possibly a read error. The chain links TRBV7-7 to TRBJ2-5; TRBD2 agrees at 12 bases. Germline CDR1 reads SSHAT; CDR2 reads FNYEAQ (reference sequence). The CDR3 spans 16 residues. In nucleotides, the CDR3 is TGTGCTAGCAGCAAGGGACTAGCGGGTTTAGAAGAGACCCAGTACTTC. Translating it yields CASSKGLAGLEETQYF.

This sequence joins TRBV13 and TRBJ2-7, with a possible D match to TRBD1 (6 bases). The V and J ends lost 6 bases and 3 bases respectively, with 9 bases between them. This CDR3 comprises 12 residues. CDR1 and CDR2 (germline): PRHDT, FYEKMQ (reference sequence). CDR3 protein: CASRGQDYEQYF. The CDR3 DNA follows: TGTGCCAGCAGGGGACAAGACTACGAGCAGTACTTC.

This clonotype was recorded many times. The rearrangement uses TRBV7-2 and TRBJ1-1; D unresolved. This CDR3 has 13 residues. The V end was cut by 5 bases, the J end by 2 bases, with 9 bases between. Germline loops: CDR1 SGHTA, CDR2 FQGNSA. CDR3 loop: CASSVNSNTEAFF. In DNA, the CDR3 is TGTGCCAGCAGCGTAAACAGTAACACTGAAGCTTTCTTT.

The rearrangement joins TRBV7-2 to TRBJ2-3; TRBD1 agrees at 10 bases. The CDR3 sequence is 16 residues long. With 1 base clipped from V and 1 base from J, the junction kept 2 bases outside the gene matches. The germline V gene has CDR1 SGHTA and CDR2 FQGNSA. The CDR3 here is CASSLVGQGGTDTQYF. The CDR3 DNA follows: TGTGCCAGCAGCTTAGTTGGACAGGGGGGCACAGATACGCAGTATTTT.

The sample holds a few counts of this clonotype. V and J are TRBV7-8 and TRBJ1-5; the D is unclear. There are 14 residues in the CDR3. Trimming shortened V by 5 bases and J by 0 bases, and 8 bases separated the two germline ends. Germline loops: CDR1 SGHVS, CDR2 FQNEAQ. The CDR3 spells CASSVGYSNQPQHF. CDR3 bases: TGTGCCAGCAGCGTAGGTTATAGCAATCAGCCCCAGCATTTT.

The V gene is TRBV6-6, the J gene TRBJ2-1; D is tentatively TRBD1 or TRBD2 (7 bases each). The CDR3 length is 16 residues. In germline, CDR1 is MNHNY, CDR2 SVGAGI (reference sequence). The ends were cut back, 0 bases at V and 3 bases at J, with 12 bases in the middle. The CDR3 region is CASSYSGGGYYNEQFF. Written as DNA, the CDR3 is TGTGCCAGCAGTTACTCGGGAGGGGGCTACTACAATGAGCAGTTCTTC.

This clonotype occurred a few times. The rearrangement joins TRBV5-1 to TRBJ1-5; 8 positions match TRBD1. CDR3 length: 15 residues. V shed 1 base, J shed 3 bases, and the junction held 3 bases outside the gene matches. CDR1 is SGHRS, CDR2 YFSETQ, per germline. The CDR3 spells CASSLSQGANQPQHF. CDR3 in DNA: TGCGCCAGCAGCTTGTCCCAGGGGGCCAATCAGCCCCAGCATTTT.

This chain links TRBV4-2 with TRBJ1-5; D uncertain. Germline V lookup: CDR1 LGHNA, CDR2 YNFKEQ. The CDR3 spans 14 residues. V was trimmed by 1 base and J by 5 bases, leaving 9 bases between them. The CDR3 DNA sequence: TGTGCCAGCAGCCAAGTTGCCGATTATCAGCCCCAGCATTTT. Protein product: CASSQVADYQPQHF.

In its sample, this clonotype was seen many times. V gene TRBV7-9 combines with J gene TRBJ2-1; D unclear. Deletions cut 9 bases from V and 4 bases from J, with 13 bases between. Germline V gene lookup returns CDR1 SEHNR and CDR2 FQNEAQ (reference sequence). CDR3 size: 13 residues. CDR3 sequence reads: CASRTGSYNEQFF. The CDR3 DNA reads TGTGCCAGTAGGACGGGCAGTTACAATGAGCAGTTCTTC.

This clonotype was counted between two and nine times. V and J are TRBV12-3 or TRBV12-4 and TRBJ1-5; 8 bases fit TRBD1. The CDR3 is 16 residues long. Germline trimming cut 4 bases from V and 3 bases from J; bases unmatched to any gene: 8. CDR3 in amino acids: CASSSRQGILNQPQHF. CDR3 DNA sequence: TGTGCCAGCAGTTCAAGACAGGGGATTCTCAATCAGCCCCAGCATTTT.